The 25 T cell receptor beta chains presented below share a single source sample, sequenced in a study of blood T cell repertoires in COVID-19. Only in-frame clones appear in the TCRdb table, and some are missing; sequencing was by immunoSEQ multiplex PCR. Of 200,000 to 250,000 clones detected, about nine tenths appear once; the ten largest clones hold roughly 5.8%. The specimen sequenced was peripheral blood. These TCRs come from a man aged 60 to 69 with acute or convalescent COVID-19.

In this sample, this clone turned up once. This chain uses TRBV19 with TRBJ2-3; D is perhaps TRBD2 (6 bases). The V end lost 6 bases, the J end lost 3 bases, and 13 bases lay between the germline ends. Germline V gene sequence: CDR1 LNHDA, CDR2 SQIVND (reference sequence). The CDR3 runs 14 residues. CDR3 residues: CASSPRDLTDTQYF. DNA of the CDR3: TGTGCCAGTAGCCCCCGGGACTTGACAGATACGCAGTATTTT.

This chain joins TRBV11-2 and TRBJ2-3; 10 bases line up with TRBD2. This CDR3 region has 17 residues. The V and J ends lost 1 base and 4 bases, in that order; junction bases with no gene match: 8. Germline V CDR1 and CDR2: SGHAT, FQNNGV. In nucleotides, the CDR3 is TGTGCCAGCAGCTTAGGGGAGCGGGAGGGCGTGGCAGATACGCAGTATTTT. It codes for CASSLGEREGVADTQYF.

This rearrangement joins TRBV5-1 to TRBJ1-6; D not certain. The CDR3 covers 14 residues. Trimming took off 5 bases at V and 6 bases at J, with 12 bases between the two ends. Germline CDR1 is SGHRS and CDR2 is YFSETQ. The CDR3 region is CASRVEGSNSPLHF. CDR3 DNA sequence: TGCGCCAGCAGAGTCGAAGGGAGTAATTCACCCCTCCACTTT.

Comment on this clone: This same CDR3 is encoded by further DNA sequences in the sample. This chain uses TRBV14 with TRBJ2-7; D uncertain. The CDR3 covers 11 residues. Trimming stripped 4 bases from V and 3 bases from J, with 4 bases between. CDR1 SGHDN and CDR2 FVKESK come from the germline V gene. Here the CDR3 reads CASSPGYEQYF. The DNA of the CDR3 is TGTGCCAGCAGCCCAGGCTACGAGCAGTACTTC.

Only one count was recorded for this clone. This chain joins TRBV6-2 or TRBV6-3 and TRBJ2-2, with D possibly being TRBD2 (5 bases). This CDR3 has 14 residues. Germline values: CDR1 MNHEY, CDR2 SVGEGT. V was trimmed by 6 bases and J by 5 bases, leaving 13 bases between them. Here the CDR3 DNA reads TGTGCCAGCAGCTTGGCCGGGGAGACCGGGGAGCTGTTTTTT. Amino acid sequence: CASSLAGETGELFF.

The rearrangement links TRBV19 to TRBJ2-1, with 12 bases aligning to TRBD2. After removal of 7 bases from V and 15 bases from J, the junction contained 13 bases not matched to a gene. Germline CDR1 LNHDA, CDR2 SQIVND (reference sequence). The CDR3 is made up of 14 amino acids. CDR3 coding DNA: TGTGCCAGTACCCTAACCGGGCTAGCGGGAGGGTTGTTCTTC. Translated: CASTLTGLAGGLFF.

The DNA of the CDR3 is TGTGCCAGCAGTCCCGGGGGGACTTTCTTGGGCAATGAGCAGTTCTTC. This codes for CASSPGGTFLGNEQFF. V gene TRBV5-4 combines with J gene TRBJ2-1; 7 nucleotides match TRBD2. V gave up 5 bases and J gave up 6 bases; unmatched junction bases: 14. The germline V gene encodes CDR1 SGHNT and CDR2 YYREEE (reference sequence). The CDR3 totals 16 residues.

J is TRBJ2-7 and V is TRBV7-8; a weak D match, TRBD2 (5 bases). Germline CDR1 is SGHVS and CDR2 is FQNEAQ. Trimming removed 5 bases from V and 0 bases from J, with 20 bases in between. The CDR3 sequence is 17 residues long. CDR3 sequence: CASSPPSLGGYSYEQYF. In nucleotides, the CDR3 is TGTGCCAGCAGCCCCCCCTCGTTGGGCGGGTACTCCTACGAGCAGTACTTC. Complete variable domain (other parts from reference TRBV7-8 and TRBJ2-7): GAGVSQSPRYKVAKRGQDVALRCDPISGHVSLFWYQQALGQGPEFLTYFQNEAQLDKSGLPSDRFFAERPEGSVSTLKIQRTQQEDSAVYLCASSPPSLGGYSYEQYFGPGTRLTVT.

The V call is TRBV7-9, the J call TRBJ2-6; D might be TRBD2 (6 bases). The CDR3 length is 18 residues. V was clipped by 3 bases and J by 0 bases, with 15 bases between them. Germline lookup yields CDR1 SEHNR and CDR2 FQNEAQ (reference sequence). The CDR3: CASSFPGTAYSGANVLTF. CDR3 sequence (DNA): TGTGCCAGCAGCTTTCCCGGGACTGCATACTCTGGGGCCAACGTCCTGACTTTC.

This sequence joins TRBV2 and TRBJ1-4; TRBD1 might be the D (5 bases). The germline CDR1 and CDR2 sequences are SNHLY and FYNNEI. There are 14 residues in the CDR3. V was pared by 6 bases and J by 4 bases, with 12 bases between. CDR3 in amino acids: CASRWTFLNEKLFF. The CDR3 DNA follows: TGTGCCAGCAGATGGACATTCCTTAATGAAAAACTGTTTTTT.

The chain employs TRBV30 and TRBJ2-7; 7 bases line up with TRBD1. V shed 4 bases, J shed 5 bases, and the junction held 8 bases outside the gene matches. CDR3 length equals 13 residues. The germline V gene has CDR1 GTSNPN and CDR2 SVGIG (reference sequence). The CDR3 DNA follows: TGTGCCTGGAATCTTAGGGGGCGCAACGAGCAGTACTTC. It specifies CAWNLRGRNEQYF.

This chain connects TRBV6-2 or TRBV6-3 to TRBJ2-6; the match to TRBD1 covers 8 bases. The V gene end was trimmed by 3 bases and the J gene end by 0 bases; junction bases not matched to a gene: 10. This CDR3 has 19 residues. Germline-derived CDR1 and CDR2 are MNHEY and SVGEGT. CDR3 nucleotides: TGTGCCAGCAGTTATCATACCGGGACAGGCCTCTCTGGGGCCAACGTCCTGACTTTC. Translation: CASSYHTGTGLSGANVLTF.

This rearrangement joins TRBV9 to TRBJ2-2, with 8 bases aligning to TRBD2. The CDR3 is 14 amino acids. Germline values: CDR1 SGDLS, CDR2 YYNGEE. The ends lost 3 bases at V and 6 bases at J; junction bases unmatched: 4. The CDR3 DNA reads TGTGCCAGCAGCGCAAGCGGGAGTGCCGGGGAGCTGTTTTTT. Protein: CASSASGSAGELFF. Full variable domain (remainder filled in from reference TRBV9 and TRBJ2-2): DSGVTQTPKHLITATGQRVTLRCSPRSGDLSVYWYQQSLDQGLQFLIQYYNGEERAKGNILERFSAQQFPDLHSELNLSSLELGDSALYFCASSASGSAGELFFGEGSRLTVL.

This clone has only a few counts. The chain employs TRBV6-5 and TRBJ1-1; a weak D match, TRBD1 (6 bases). The CDR3 is 15 residues long. The V and J ends lost 6 bases and 3 bases respectively, with 17 bases between them. Germline CDR1 is MNHEY and CDR2 is SVGAGI. CDR3 nucleotide sequence: TGTGCCAGCAGCCTAAGGGTAGGGGGAGACACTGAAGCTTTCTTT. The encoded protein is CASSLRVGGDTEAFF.

The sample holds one count of this clone. The V gene is TRBV11-2, the J gene TRBJ1-4, with TRBD1 as a possible D gene (5 bases). The CDR3 contains 15 residues. Germline CDR1 is SGHAT and CDR2 is FQNNGV. The V and J ends lost 2 bases and 2 bases respectively, with 9 bases between them. DNA for the CDR3: TGTGCCAGCAGCTTATACGGGGGGACTAATGAAAAACTGTTTTTT. As protein: CASSLYGGTNEKLFF.

J is TRBJ1-1 and V is TRBV9; TRBD1 agrees at 7 bases. The length of the CDR3 is 16 residues. Germline V gives CDR1 SGDLS, CDR2 YYNGEE. With 4 bases clipped from V and 5 bases from J, the junction kept 14 bases outside the gene matches. DNA for the CDR3: TGTGCCAGCAGCTTAATAGGGGGCGGGGTAAAAACTGAAGCTTTCTTT. Translated, it gives CASSLIGGGVKTEAFF.

The chain has TRBV9 and TRBJ1-4; D unresolved. The CDR3 sequence is 14 residues long. Germline V gene lookup returns CDR1 SGDLS and CDR2 YYNGEE. Trimming left V 4 bases short and J 8 bases short, with 15 bases between. In DNA, the CDR3 is TGTGCCAGCAGCCCAAACGGAAGAGGAGAAAAACTGTTTTTT. Translated: CASSPNGRGEKLFF.

The chain couples TRBV3-1 (or the pseudogene TRBV3-2) to TRBJ2-1, with a weak D call TRBD2 (5 bases). Germline CDR1 is LGHDT and CDR2 is YNNKEL (reference sequence). With 1 base removed from V and 8 bases from J, the gap between germline ends came to 27 bases. CDR3 length equals 19 residues. In DNA, the CDR3 is TGTGCCAGCAGCCAAGTCGAGCGCGAAGCGACCCCCCGGCGGGATGAGCAGTTCTTC. This encodes CASSQVEREATPRRDEQFF.

This chain uses TRBV30 with TRBJ1-4; 7 nucleotides line up with TRBD1. The CDR3 totals 14 residues. Per the germline V gene, CDR1 is GTSNPN and CDR2 is SVGIG (reference sequence). V dropped 4 bases and J dropped 5; count of bases not matched to a gene: 7. CDR3 loop: CAWTLTGLNEKLFF. Written as DNA, the CDR3 is TGTGCCTGGACCTTGACAGGGTTGAATGAAAAACTGTTTTTT.

V is TRBV13 and J is TRBJ1-5, with a weak D call TRBD1 (5 bases). The CDR3 consists of 19 residues. The germline V gene has CDR1 PRHDT and CDR2 FYEKMQ (reference sequence). With 0 bases removed from V and 4 bases from J, the gap between germline ends came to 22 bases. The CDR3 loop is CASSLGPRPGDFGNQPQHF. CDR3 coding DNA: TGTGCCAGCAGCTTAGGCCCTAGGCCGGGGGACTTTGGGAATCAGCCCCAGCATTTT.

The V gene is TRBV12-5, the J gene TRBJ2-7; D may be TRBD2 (6 bases). Germline loops: CDR1 LGHNT, CDR2 FRNRAP. The CDR3 contains 12 residues. V was pared by 0 bases and J by 13 bases, with 13 bases between. The DNA of the CDR3 is TGTGCTAGTGGTTTGGTAGACGGGAGACTATACTTC. Residues: CASGLVDGRLYF.

This chain uses TRBV6-5 with TRBJ1-4, with D perhaps matching TRBD1 (6 bases). This CDR3 is built from 15 residues. Germline assignment: CDR1 MNHEY and CDR2 SVGAGI. Trimming took off 7 bases at V and 8 bases at J, with 20 bases between the two ends. The chain's CDR3 is CASTRGGGVVEKLFF. Here the CDR3 DNA reads TGTGCCAGCACCCGAGGGGGAGGGGTCGTCGAAAAACTGTTTTTT.

A single count supports this clone. The chain recombines TRBV7-9 with TRBJ2-1, with 14 bases matching TRBD2. V shed 2 bases and J 11 bases; nucleotides not matched to a gene: 5. The CDR3 spans 15 residues. Germline CDR1 reads SEHNR; CDR2 reads FQNEAQ (reference sequence). CDR3 sequence: CASSLPGLAGEKQFF. In DNA form, the CDR3 reads TGTGCCAGCAGCTTACCGGGACTAGCGGGAGAAAAGCAGTTCTTC.

The chain uses TRBV3-1 (or the pseudogene TRBV3-2) and TRBJ1-2, with a weak D call TRBD1 (5 bases). Looked up from germline, CDR1 is LGHDT and CDR2 is YNNKEL (reference sequence). The CDR3 consists of 14 residues. With 3 bases removed from V and 4 bases from J, the gap between germline ends came to 12 bases. The CDR3 loop is CASSQGGEPYGYTF. In DNA, the CDR3 is TGTGCCAGCAGCCAGGGGGGGGAGCCCTATGGCTACACCTTC.

The chain recombines TRBV10-1 with TRBJ1-5, with TRBD1 identical over 7 bases. The CDR3 loop spans 15 amino acids. Germline CDR1 and CDR2: WNHNN and SYGVQD (reference sequence). V lost 10 bases to trimming and J lost 1 base; unmatched junction nucleotides: 10. The CDR3 nucleotides are TGCGCCACCCTGGAGGGGACAGTAAGCAATCAGCCCCAGCATTTT. Its translation: CATLEGTVSNQPQHF.